This TCR beta chain was identified during a study of OX40 agonist ivuxolimab in advanced cancers. Turning to this clone: Other DNA sequences in the same sample also yield this CDR3.

Generated by immunoSEQ multiplex PCR, the TCRdb table keeps only in-frame clones and is missing some. The data hold about 66,000 clones, with around 85% observed a single time. This CDR3 region has 13 residues. Germline values: CDR1 SGHRS, CDR2 YFSETQ. Between the trimmed V and J ends, which lost 4 bases and 1 base, there was a span of 8 bases. The genes are TRBV5-1 and TRBJ1-1; D not resolved. The TCR sequence derives from an adult with an advanced solid tumor such as melanoma, head and neck, liver or kidney cancer. The sample consisted of CD4+ or CD8+ T cells sorted from blood, taken in a trial of the OX40 agonist ivuxolimab. Written as DNA, the CDR3 is TGCGCCAGCAGCGCGATGGAGAACACTGAAGCTTTCTTT. As protein: CASSAMENTEAFF.